A single sample is the source of the 3 T cell receptor beta chains below, sequenced in a study of shared clonotypes between healthy human individuals. Repertoires were generated with immunoSEQ multiplex PCR, while TCRdb's copy carries only in-frame clones and drops some. In the table there are about 2.4 million clones, over 85% of which are singletons. Sequenced sample: naive CD4+ T cells from PBMCs. Subset specified: CD45RA+ positively selected. The source is a man aged 18 to 29 in good health. Some clones in this sample may be carry-over from other donors' samples.

Details on this clone: Different DNA sequences within this sample yield the same CDR3. V gene TRBV18 combines with J gene TRBJ1-1; 8 positions agree with TRBD1. Trimming cost V 5 bases and J 4 bases; bases outside gene matches: 3. Germline CDR1 KGHSH, CDR2 LQKENI. The CDR3 loop spans 13 amino acids. CDR3 sequence: CASSIDRGTEAFF. The CDR3 DNA reads as TGTGCCAGCTCAATCGACAGGGGCACTGAAGCTTTCTTT.

Turning to this clone: The junction departs from germline at one end; a sequencing error may be responsible. This rearrangement joins TRBV28 to TRBJ1-1; 9 bases are a match to TRBD1. CDR1 MDHEN and CDR2 SYDVKM come from the germline V gene. The CDR3 runs to 12 residues. CDR3 protein: CASSPENRQGDF. The DNA for the CDR3 is TGTGCCAGCAGTCCCGAAAATAGACAGGGGGACTTT.

The rearrangement joins TRBV7-2 to TRBJ2-1; TRBD2 is a possible D gene (6 bases). Trimming shortened V by 2 bases and J by 2 bases, and 10 bases separated the two germline ends. This CDR3 is built from 15 residues. CDR1 and CDR2 (germline): SGHTA, FQGNSA. CDR3 DNA sequence: TGTGCCAGCAGCTTACGCGGGGTCCCCTACAATGAGCAGTTCTTC. Its protein is CASSLRGVPYNEQFF.